One TCR beta chain is described in this entry. The antigen is unknown. Healthy controls were blood donor buffy coats. Germline assignment: CDR1 LNHNV and CDR2 YYDKDF (reference sequence). The CDR3 consists of 13 residues. Deletions cut 0 bases from V and 7 bases from J, with 4 bases between. These data are taken from a study of STAT5B mutations in CD4+ large granular lymphocyte leukemia. Using immunoSEQ multiplex PCR, the repertoire was profiled, and TCRdb retains in-frame clones only, with some absent. The table records about 28,000 clones, 70% to 85% of them present only once. Findings and caveats of the study: Data were not HLA-matched across samples. Top patient clones used TRBV06 genes more often: 8/27 versus 2/35 in controls. About a quarter of private leukemic clonotypes occurred rarely in other patients' non-leukemic repertoires.

J is TRBJ1-6 and V is TRBV15; D remains unclear. What was sequenced was CD4+ T cells from blood buffy coats. The TCR sequence derives from a human donor in good health. The CDR3 DNA reads as TGTGCCACCAGCAGAGAACCCAATTCACCCCTCCACTTT. Translating gives CATSREPNSPLHF.